The clone carrying this TCR beta chain has only one observation. The sample contains more than one DNA sequence encoding this CDR3. TCRdb keeps only in-frame clones here, not all; method: immunoSEQ multiplex PCR. The sample includes under 850,000 clones, 85% to 95% seen only once; the top ten take around 24%. The sample is drawn from a study of shared clonotypes between healthy human individuals. Naive CD8 cells, CD45RO-negative and positively selected for CCR7, excluded terminally differentiated effector memory CD45RA+ cells. Sequenced material: naive CD8+ T cells sorted from blood. The receptor's source is a man in his thirties or forties in good health.

The CDR3 region has the DNA TGTGCCAGCAGTTTCGGGCTTTCCTACGAGCAGTACTTC. Amino acid sequence: CASSFGLSYEQYF. The chain is built from TRBV28 and TRBJ2-7; D is uncertain. The CDR3 totals 13 residues. The ends were cut back, 3 bases at V and 1 base at J, with 7 bases in the middle. The germline V gene encodes CDR1 MDHEN and CDR2 SYDVKM.